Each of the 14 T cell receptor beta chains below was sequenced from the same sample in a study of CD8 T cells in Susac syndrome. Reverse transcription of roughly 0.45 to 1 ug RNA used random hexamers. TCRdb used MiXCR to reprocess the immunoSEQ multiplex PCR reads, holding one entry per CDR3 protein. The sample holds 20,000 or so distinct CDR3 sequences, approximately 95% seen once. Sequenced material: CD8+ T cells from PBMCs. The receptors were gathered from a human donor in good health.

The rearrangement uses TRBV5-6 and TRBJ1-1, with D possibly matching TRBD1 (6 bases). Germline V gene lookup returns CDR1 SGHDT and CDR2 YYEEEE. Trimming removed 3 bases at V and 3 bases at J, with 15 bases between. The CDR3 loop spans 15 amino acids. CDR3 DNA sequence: TGTGCCAGCAGCTCACTCTCAGGGGAGGACACTGAAGCTTTCTTT. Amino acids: CASSSLSGEDTEAFF.

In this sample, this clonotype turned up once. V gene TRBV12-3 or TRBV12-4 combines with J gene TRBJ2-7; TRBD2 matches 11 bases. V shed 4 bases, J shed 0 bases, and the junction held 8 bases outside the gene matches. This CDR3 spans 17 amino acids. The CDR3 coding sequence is TGTGCCAGCAGTTCTTTCTTGACTAGCGGGATCTCCTACGAGCAGTACTTC. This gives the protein CASSSFLTSGISYEQYF.

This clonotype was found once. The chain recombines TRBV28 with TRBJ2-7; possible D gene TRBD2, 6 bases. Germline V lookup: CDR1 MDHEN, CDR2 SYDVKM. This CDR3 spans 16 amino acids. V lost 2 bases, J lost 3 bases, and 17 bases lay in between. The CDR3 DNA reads TGTGCCAGCAGTTTAAAGCGACGACTAGAGATCTACGAGCAGTACTTC. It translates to CASSLKRRLEIYEQYF. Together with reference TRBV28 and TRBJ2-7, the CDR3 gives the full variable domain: DVKVTQSSRYLVKRTGEKVFLECVQDMDHENMFWYRQDPGLGLRLIYFSYDVKMKEKGDIPEGYSVSREKKERFSLILESASTNQTSMYLCASSLKRRLEIYEQYFGPGTRLTVT.

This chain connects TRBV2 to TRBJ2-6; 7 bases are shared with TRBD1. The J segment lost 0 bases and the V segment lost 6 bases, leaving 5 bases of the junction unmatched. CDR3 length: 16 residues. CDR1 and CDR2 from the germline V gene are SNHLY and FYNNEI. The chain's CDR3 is CASSRDSDSGANVLTF. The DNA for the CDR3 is TGTGCCAGCAGCCGGGACAGTGACTCTGGGGCCAACGTCCTGACTTTC.

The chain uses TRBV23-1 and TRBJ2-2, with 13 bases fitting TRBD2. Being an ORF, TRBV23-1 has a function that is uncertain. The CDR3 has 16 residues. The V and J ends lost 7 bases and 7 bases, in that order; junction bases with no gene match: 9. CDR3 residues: CASTGGLAGDVGELFF. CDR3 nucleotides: TGCGCCAGCACCGGAGGACTAGCGGGAGACGTCGGGGAGCTGTTTTTT.

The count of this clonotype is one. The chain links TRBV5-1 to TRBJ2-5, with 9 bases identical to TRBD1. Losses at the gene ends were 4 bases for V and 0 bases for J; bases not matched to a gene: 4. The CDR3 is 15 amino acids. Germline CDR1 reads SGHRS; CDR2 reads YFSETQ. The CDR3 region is CASSPRDRDQETQYF. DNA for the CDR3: TGCGCCAGCAGCCCCCGGGACAGGGACCAAGAGACCCAGTACTTC.

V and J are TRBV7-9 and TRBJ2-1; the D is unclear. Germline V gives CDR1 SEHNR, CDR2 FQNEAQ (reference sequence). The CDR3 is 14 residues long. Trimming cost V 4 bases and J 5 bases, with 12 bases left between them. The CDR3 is CASSSNVDHNEQFF. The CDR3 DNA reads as TGTGCCAGCAGCTCCAATGTGGACCACAATGAGCAGTTCTTC. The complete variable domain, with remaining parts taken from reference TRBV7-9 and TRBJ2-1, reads DTGVSQNPRHKITKRGQNVTFRCDPISEHNRLYWYRQTLGQGPEFLTYFQNEAQLEKSRLLSDRFSAERPKGSFSTLEIQRTEQGDSAMYLCASSSNVDHNEQFFGPGTRLTVL.

The CDR3 DNA reads TGTGCCACCCTAGGTTCTTTGGGACAGGGGGCCGATACCGGGGAGCTGTTTTTT. This sequence encodes CATLGSLGQGADTGELFF. The rearrangement links TRBV6-1 to TRBJ2-2, with 12 bases that match TRBD1. The CDR3 sequence is 18 residues long. In germline, CDR1 is MNHNS, CDR2 SASEGT. Trimming took 10 bases from V and 5 from J; bases not matched to a gene: 17.

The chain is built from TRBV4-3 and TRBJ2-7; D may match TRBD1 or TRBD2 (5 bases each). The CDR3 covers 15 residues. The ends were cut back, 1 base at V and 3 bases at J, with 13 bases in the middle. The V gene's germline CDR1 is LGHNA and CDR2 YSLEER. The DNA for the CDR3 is TGCGCCAGCAGCCAAGTTGCGGGTAGGGGCTACGAGCAGTACGTC. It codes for CASSQVAGRGYEQYV.

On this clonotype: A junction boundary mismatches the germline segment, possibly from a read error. CDR3 bases: TGTGCCACCAGCCGAGACCTCCGGGACAATGCTGGCTACACCTTC. Translation gives CATSRDLRDNAGYTF. The chain recombines TRBV15 with TRBJ1-2; D is possibly TRBD1 (6 bases). The length of the CDR3 is 15 residues. Germline CDR1 is LNHNV and CDR2 is YYDKDF (reference sequence).

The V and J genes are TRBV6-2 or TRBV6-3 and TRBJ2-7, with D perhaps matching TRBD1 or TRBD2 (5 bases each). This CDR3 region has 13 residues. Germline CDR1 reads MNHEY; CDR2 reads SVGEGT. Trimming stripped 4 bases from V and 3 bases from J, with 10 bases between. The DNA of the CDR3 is TGTGCCAGCAGTTGGGGGAGTATCTACGAGCAGTACTTC. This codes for CASSWGSIYEQYF.

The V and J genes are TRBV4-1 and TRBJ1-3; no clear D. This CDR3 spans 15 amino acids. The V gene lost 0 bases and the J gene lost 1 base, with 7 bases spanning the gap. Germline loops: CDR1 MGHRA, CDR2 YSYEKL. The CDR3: CASSQDPGSGNTIYF. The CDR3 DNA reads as TGCGCCAGCAGCCAAGACCCGGGATCTGGAAACACCATATATTTT.

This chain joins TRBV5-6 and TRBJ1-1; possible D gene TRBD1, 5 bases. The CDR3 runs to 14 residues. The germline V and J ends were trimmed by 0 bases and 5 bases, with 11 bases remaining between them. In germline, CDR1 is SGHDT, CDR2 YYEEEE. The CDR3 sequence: CASSLEAGNTEAFF. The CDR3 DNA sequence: TGTGCCAGCAGCTTGGAGGCAGGGAATACTGAAGCTTTCTTT. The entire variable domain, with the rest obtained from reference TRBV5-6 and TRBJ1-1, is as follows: DAGVTQSPTHLIKTRGQQVTLRCSPKSGHDTVSWYQQALGQGPQFIFQYYEEEERQRGNFPDRFSGHQFPNYSSELNVNALLLGDSALYLCASSLEAGNTEAFFGQGTRLTVV.

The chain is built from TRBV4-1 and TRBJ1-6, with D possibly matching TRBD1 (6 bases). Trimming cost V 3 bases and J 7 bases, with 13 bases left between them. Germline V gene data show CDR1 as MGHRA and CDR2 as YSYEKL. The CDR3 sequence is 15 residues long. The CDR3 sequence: CASSHPTGGNSPLHF. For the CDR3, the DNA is TGCGCCAGCAGCCACCCAACGGGGGGCAATTCACCCCTCCACTTT.